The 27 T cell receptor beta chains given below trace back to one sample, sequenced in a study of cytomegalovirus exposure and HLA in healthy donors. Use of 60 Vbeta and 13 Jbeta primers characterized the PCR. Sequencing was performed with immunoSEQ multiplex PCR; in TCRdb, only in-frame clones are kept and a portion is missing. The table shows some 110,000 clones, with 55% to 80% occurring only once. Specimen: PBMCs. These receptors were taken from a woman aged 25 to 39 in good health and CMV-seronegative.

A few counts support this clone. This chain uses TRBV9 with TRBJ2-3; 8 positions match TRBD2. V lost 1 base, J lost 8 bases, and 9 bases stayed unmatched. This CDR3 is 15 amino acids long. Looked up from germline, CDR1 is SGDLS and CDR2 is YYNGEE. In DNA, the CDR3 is TGTGCCAGCAGCGTATGGGCCGGGAGGGAGAGTACGCAGTATTTT. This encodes CASSVWAGRESTQYF. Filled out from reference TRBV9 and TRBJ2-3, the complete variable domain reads DSGVTQTPKHLITATGQRVTLRCSPRSGDLSVYWYQQSLDQGLQFLIQYYNGEERAKGNILERFSAQQFPDLHSELNLSSLELGDSALYFCASSVWAGRESTQYFGPGTRLTVL.

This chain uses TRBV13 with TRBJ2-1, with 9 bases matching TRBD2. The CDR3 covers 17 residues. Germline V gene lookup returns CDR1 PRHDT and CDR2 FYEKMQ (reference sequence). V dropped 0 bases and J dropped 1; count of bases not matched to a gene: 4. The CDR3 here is CASSLGAGGLSYNEQFF. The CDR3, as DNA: TGTGCCAGCAGCTTAGGTGCGGGAGGGCTGTCCTACAATGAGCAGTTCTTC.

The CDR3 protein is CATSRGSIAGGGNEQFF. CDR3 bases: TGTGCCACCAGCAGAGGCTCAATAGCGGGAGGTGGCAATGAGCAGTTCTTC. The chain is built from TRBV15 and TRBJ2-1, with 10 bases aligning to TRBD2. The CDR3 covers 17 residues. Germline loops: CDR1 LNHNV, CDR2 YYDKDF (reference sequence). The V gene end was trimmed by 1 base and the J gene end by 6 bases; junction bases not matched to a gene: 9. Based on the CDR3 plus reference TRBV15 and TRBJ2-1, the full variable domain is DAMVIQNPRYQVTQFGKPVTLSCSQTLNHNVMYWYQQKSSQAPKLLFHYYDKDFNNEADTPDNFQSRRPNTSFCFLDIRSPGLGDTAMYLCATSRGSIAGGGNEQFFGPGTRLTVL.

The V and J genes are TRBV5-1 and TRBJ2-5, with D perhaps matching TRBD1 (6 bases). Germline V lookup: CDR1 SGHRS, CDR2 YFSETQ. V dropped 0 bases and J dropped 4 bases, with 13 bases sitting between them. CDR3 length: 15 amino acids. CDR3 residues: CASSLDGRGGETQYF. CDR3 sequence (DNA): TGCGCCAGCAGCTTGGATGGCAGGGGTGGAGAGACCCAGTACTTC.

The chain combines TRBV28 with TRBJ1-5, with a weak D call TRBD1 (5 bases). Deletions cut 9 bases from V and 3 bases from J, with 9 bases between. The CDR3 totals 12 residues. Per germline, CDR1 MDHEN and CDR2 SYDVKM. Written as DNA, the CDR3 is TGTGCCAGTTGGGGACTCAATCAGCCCCAGCATTTT. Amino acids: CASWGLNQPQHF.

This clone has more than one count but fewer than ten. DNA of the CDR3: TGCGCCAGCCGACCGGATCGGGTGGATGAAAAACTGTTTTTT. Amino acids: CASRPDRVDEKLFF. The gene calls are TRBV5-1 and TRBJ1-4; no definite D call. V lost 7 bases to trimming and J lost 6 bases, with 16 bases between them. The length of the CDR3 is 14 residues. Germline CDR1 and CDR2: SGHRS and YFSETQ.

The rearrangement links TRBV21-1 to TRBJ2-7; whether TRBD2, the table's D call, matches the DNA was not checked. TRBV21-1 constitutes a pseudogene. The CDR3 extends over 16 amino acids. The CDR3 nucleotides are TGTGCCAGCAGCGCCGGGACTGACTCCGCCTCCTACGAGCAGTACTTC. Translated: CASSAGTDSASYEQYF.

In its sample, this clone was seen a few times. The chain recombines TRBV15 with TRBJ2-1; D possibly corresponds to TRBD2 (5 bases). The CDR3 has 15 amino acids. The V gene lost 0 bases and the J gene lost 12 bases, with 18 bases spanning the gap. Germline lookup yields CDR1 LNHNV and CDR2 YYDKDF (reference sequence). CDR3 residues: CATSRDTLMAGSQFF. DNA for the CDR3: TGTGCCACCAGCAGAGATACTCTGATGGCGGGTTCGCAGTTCTTC.

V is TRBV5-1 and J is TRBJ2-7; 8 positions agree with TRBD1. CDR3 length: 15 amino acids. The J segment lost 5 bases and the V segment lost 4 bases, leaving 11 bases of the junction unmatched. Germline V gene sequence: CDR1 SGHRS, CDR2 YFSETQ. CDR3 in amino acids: CASSPQGGNVHEQYF. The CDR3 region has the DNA TGCGCCAGCAGCCCACAGGGGGGAAATGTCCACGAGCAGTACTTC.

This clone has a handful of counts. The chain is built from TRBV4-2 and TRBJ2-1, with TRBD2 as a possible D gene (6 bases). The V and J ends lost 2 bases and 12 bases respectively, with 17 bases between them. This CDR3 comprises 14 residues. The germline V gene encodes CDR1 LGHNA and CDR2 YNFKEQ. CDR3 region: CASSQSAKTSMQFF. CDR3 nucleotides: TGTGCCAGCAGCCAATCAGCAAAGACTAGTATGCAGTTCTTC.

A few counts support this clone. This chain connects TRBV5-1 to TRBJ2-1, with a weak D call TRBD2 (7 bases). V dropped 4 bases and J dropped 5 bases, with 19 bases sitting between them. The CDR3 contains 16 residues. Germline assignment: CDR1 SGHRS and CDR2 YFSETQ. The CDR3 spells CASSPRAGEGHNEQFF. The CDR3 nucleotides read TGCGCCAGCAGCCCCAGGGCAGGGGAGGGACACAATGAGCAGTTCTTC.

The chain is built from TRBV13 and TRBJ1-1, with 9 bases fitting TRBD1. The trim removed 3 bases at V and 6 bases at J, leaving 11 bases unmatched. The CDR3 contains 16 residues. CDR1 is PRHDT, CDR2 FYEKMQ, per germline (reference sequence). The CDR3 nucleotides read TGTGCCAGCAGCTTTTTAACAGGGGGCATAGAGGCTGAAGCTTTCTTT. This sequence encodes CASSFLTGGIEAEAFF.

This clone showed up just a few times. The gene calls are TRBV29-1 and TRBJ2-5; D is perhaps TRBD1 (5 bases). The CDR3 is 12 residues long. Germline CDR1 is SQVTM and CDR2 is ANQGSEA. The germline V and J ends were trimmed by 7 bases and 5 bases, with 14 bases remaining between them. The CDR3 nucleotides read TGCAGCGCATGGGGCGGCCGGGAGACCCAGTACTTC. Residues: CSAWGGRETQYF.

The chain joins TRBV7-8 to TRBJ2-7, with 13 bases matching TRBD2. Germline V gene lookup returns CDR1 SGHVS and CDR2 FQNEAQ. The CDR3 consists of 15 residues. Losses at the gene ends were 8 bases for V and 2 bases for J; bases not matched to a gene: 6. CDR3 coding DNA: TGTGCCAGCTCCAAGACTAGCGGGAGGCCCTACGAGCAGTACTTC. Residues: CASSKTSGRPYEQYF.

The CDR3 bases are TGTGCCATCAGTGAGTTGGCAGGTGGGGGCTACACCTTC. It specifies CAISELAGGGYTF. The chain carries TRBV10-3 and TRBJ1-2; no clear D. Germline V gene lookup returns CDR1 ENHRY and CDR2 SYGVKD. The V and J ends lost 1 base and 8 bases respectively, with 11 bases between them. This CDR3 is 13 amino acids long.

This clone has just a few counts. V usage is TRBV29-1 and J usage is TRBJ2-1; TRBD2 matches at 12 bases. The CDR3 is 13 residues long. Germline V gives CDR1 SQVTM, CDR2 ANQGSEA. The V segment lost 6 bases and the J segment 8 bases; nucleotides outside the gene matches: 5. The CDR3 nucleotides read TGCAGCGTAAGGGGACTAGCGGGCCATGAGCAGTTCTTC. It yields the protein CSVRGLAGHEQFF.

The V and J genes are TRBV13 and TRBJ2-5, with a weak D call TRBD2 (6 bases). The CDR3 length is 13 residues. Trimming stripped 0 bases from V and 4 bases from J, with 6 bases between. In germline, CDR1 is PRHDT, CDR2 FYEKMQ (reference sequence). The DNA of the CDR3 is TGTGCCAGCAGCTTAGGGGAGGGAGAGACCCAGTACTTC. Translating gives CASSLGEGETQYF.

CDR3 amino acids: CARSSRLAGEQFF. The CDR3 DNA reads as TGTGCCAGAAGCTCCAGACTAGCGGGGGAGCAGTTCTTC. V gene TRBV5-3 combines with J gene TRBJ2-1, with 11 bases aligning to TRBD2. TRBV5-3 is reported as an ORF; its role is uncertain. V lost 3 bases to trimming and J lost 10 bases; unmatched junction nucleotides: 3. This CDR3 spans 13 amino acids.

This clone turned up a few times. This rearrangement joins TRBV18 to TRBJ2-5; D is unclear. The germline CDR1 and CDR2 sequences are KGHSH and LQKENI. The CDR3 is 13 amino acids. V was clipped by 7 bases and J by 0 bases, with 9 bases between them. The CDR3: CASCGQYQETQYF. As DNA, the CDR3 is TGTGCCAGCTGTGGTCAGTACCAAGAGACCCAGTACTTC.

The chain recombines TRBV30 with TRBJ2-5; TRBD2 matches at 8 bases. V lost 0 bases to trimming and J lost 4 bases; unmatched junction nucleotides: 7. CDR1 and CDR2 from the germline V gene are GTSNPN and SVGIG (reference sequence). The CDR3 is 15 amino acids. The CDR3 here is CAWSVSGRPRETQYF. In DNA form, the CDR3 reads TGTGCCTGGAGTGTGAGCGGGAGACCCCGAGAGACCCAGTACTTC.

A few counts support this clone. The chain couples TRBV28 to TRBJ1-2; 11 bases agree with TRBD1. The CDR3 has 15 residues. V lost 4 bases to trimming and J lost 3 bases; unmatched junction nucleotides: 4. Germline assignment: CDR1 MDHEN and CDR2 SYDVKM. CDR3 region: CASSSWTGGDYGYTF. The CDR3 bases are TGTGCCAGCAGTTCCTGGACAGGGGGCGACTATGGCTACACCTTC.

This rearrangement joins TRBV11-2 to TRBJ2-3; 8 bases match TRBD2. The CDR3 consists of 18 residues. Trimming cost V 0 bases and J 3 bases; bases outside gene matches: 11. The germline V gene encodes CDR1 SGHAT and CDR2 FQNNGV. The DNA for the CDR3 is TGTGCCAGCAGCTTAGATCAAACTAGCGGAGGAAGGACAGATACGCAGTATTTT. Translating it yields CASSLDQTSGGRTDTQYF.

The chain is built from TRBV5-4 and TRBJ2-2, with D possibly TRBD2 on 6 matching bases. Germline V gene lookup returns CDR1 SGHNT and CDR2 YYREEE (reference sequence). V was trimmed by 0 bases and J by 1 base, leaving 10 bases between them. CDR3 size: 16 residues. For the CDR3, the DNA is TGTGCCAGCAGCTTGGGGTCGCGGGAGAACACCGGGGAGCTGTTTTTT. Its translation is CASSLGSRENTGELFF. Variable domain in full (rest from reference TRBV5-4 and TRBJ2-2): ETGVTQSPTHLIKTRGQQVTLRCSSQSGHNTVSWYQQALGQGPQFIFQYYREEENGRGNFPPRFSGLQFPNYSSELNVNALELDDSALYLCASSLGSRENTGELFFGEGSRLTVL.

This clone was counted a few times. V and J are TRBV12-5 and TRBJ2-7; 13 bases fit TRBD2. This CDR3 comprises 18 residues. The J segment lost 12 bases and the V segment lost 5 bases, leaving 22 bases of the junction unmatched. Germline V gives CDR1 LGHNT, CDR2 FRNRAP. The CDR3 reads CASGPLCWTSGRDYEGYF. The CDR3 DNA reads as TGTGCTAGTGGTCCTCTCTGCTGGACTAGCGGGAGAGACTACGAGGGGTACTTC.

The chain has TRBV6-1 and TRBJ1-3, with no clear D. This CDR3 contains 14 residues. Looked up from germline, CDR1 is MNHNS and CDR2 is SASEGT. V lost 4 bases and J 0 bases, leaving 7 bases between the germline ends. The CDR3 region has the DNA TGTGCCAGCAGTGCGAGTAGCTCTGGAAACACCATATATTTT. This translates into CASSASSSGNTIYF.

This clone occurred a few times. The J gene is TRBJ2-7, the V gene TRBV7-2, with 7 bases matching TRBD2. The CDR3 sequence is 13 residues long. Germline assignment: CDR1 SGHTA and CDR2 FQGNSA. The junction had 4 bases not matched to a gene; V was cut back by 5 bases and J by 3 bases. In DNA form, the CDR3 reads TGTGCCAGCAGCCCCAGCGGGAACTACGAGCAGTACTTC. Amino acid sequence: CASSPSGNYEQYF.

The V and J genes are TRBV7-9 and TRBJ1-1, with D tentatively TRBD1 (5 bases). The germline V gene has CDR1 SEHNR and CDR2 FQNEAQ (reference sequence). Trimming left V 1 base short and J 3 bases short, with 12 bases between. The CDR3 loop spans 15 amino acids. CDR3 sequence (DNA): TGTGCCAGCAGCTTAGTACGGGGGGAGGACACTGAAGCTTTCTTT. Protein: CASSLVRGEDTEAFF.